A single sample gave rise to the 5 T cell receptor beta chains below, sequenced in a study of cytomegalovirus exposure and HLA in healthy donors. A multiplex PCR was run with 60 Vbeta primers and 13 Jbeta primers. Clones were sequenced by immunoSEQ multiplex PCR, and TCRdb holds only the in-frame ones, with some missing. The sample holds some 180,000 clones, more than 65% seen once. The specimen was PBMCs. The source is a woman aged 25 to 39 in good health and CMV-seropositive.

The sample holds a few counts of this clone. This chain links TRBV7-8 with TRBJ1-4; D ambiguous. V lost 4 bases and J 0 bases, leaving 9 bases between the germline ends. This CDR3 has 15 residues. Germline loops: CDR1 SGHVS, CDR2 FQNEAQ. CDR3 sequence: CASSSARATNEKLFF. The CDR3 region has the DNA TGTGCCAGCAGCTCCGCACGCGCAACTAATGAAAAACTGTTTTTT.

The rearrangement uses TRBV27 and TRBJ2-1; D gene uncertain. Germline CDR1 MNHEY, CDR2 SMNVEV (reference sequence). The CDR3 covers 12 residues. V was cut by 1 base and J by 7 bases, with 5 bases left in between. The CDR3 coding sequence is TGTGCCAGCAGTTTATTCAGGAATGAGCAGTTCTTC. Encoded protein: CASSLFRNEQFF.

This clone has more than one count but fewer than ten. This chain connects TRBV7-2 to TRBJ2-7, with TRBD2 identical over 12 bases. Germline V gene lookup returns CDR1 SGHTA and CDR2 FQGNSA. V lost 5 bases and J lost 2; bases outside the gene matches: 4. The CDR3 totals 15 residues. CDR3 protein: CASSVRTSGAYEQYF. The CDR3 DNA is TGTGCCAGCAGCGTACGGACTAGCGGGGCCTACGAGCAGTACTTC.

The CDR3 protein is CASSLTAIGYGYTF. The DNA for the CDR3 is TGTGCCAGCTCTTTGACAGCGATTGGCTATGGCTACACCTTC. This rearrangement joins TRBV6-4 to TRBJ1-2; a possible D gene is TRBD1 (5 bases). The CDR3 contains 14 residues. CDR1 is MRHNA, CDR2 SNTAGT, per germline. Deletions cut 8 bases from V and 4 bases from J, with 17 bases between.

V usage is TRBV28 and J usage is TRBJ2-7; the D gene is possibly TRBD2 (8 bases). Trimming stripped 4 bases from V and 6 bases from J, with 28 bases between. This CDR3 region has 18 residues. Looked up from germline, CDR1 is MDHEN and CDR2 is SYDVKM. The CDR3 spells CASSSLTSREGTGVEQYF. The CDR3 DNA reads TGTGCCAGCAGTTCCCTCACCTCACGGGAGGGAACAGGGGTCGAGCAGTACTTC.